The clone carrying this T cell receptor (beta chain) was seen many times. Its target is unknown. This entry is derived from a study of Graves' ophthalmopathy and Graves' hyperthyroidism. For the study at large: Blood was drawn at initial diagnosis, before any treatment. Findings and limits, study-wide: A model built from 13 signatures distinguished ophthalmopathy from stable hyperthyroidism with about 86% sensitivity and about 80% specificity.

Other autoimmune diseases, uncontrolled infections, pregnancy or lactation led to the exclusion of patients. The CDR3 is 14 residues long. The V end lost 6 bases, the J end lost 0 bases, and 8 bases lay between the germline ends. Germline lookup yields CDR1 SNHLY and CDR2 FYNNEI. Researchers took RNA transcripts and amplified TCR beta CDR3 regions from them. Investigators did first-round RT-PCR with HTBI primers, then second-round multiplex PCR. TCRdb redid the calling of the multiplex PCR reads with MiXCR, one entry per CDR3 protein. There are roughly 300,000 distinct CDR3 sequences in the sample; roughly a sixth occur only once, and over 9% lies in the top ten.

The sequence was obtained from an adult man with Graves' ophthalmopathy. Material: peripheral blood. This chain uses TRBV2 with TRBJ2-2; tentatively, D is TRBD2 (5 bases). The CDR3 DNA is TGTGCCAGCAGCGGGAATACGAACACCGGGGAGCTGTTTTTT. It translates to CASSGNTNTGELFF.